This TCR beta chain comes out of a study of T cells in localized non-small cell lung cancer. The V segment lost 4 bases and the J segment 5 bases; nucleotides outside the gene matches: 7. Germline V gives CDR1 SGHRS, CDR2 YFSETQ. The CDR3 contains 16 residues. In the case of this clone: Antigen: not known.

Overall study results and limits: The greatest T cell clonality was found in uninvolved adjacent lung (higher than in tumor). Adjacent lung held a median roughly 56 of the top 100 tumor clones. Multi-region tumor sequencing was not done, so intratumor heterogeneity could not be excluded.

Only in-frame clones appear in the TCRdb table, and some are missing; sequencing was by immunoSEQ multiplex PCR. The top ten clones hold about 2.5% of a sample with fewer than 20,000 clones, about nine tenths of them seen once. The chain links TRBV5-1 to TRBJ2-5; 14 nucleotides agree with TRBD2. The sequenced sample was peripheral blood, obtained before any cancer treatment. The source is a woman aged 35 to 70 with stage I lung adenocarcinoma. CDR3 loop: CASSTTSGRADETQYF. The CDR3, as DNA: TGCGCCAGCAGCACGACTAGCGGGAGGGCCGATGAGACCCAGTACTTC.